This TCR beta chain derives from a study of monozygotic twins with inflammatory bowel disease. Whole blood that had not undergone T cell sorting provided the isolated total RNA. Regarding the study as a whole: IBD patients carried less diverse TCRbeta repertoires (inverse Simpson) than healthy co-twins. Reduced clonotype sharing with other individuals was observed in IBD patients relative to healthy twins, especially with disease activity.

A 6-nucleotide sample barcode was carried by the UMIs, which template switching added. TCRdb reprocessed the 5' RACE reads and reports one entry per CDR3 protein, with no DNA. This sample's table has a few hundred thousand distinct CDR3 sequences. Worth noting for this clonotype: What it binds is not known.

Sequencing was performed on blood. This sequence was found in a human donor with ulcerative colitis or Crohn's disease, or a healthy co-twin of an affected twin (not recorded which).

Here the CDR3 reads CASSQVALGTNNYEQYF. The chain employs TRBV4-3 and TRBJ2-7; TCRdb's D gene call, TRBD1, goes unchecked for lack of DNA. From germline, CDR1 is LGHNA and CDR2 YSLEER. The CDR3 spans 17 residues.